The 19 T cell receptor beta chains reported below all come from one sample, sequenced in a study of blood T cells in healthy people across ages. Next came a second PCR, run for about 6 to 12 cycles, which used a sample-barcoded 5' primer along with a J-beta primer mix. Each CDR3 protein is one row after TCRdb ran MiXCR on the 5' RACE reads. Among around 900,000 distinct CDR3 sequences listed, 29% were seen once. Input material: blood. Source of these receptors: a woman of 80 years or more in good health.

This clonotype was recorded many times. The rearrangement uses TRBV6-2 or TRBV6-3 and TRBJ2-4; a weak D match, TRBD1 (5 bases). The CDR3 is 12 residues long. Germline V gene sequence: CDR1 MNHEY, CDR2 SVGEGT. Trimming left V 6 bases short and J 6 bases short, with 9 bases between. The CDR3 DNA reads as TGTGCCAGCAGAGAAGGGGTAAACATTCAGTACTTC. The encoded protein is CASREGVNIQYF.

This clonotype was detected ten times or more. The chain combines TRBV29-1 with TRBJ1-2; D remains ambiguous. V was cut by 0 bases and J by 5 bases, with 13 bases left in between. Germline CDR1 SQVTM, CDR2 ANQGSEA. This CDR3 comprises 14 residues. This chain's CDR3 is CSVEDPVVYYGYTF. CDR3 bases: TGCAGCGTTGAAGATCCTGTAGTTTATTATGGCTACACCTTC.

This clonotype was detected many times. DNA for the CDR3: TGTGCCAGCAGCTTTGGCGGGCTGAGCTCCTACAATGAGCAGTTCTTC. It specifies CASSFGGLSSYNEQFF. The chain employs TRBV5-5 and TRBJ2-1; the D gene is possibly TRBD2 (5 bases). Trimming removed 2 bases at V and 0 bases at J, with 12 bases between. CDR1 SGHKS and CDR2 YYEKEE come from the germline V gene (reference sequence). The CDR3 loop spans 16 amino acids.

This clonotype has ten or more counts. This sequence joins TRBV7-9 and TRBJ2-1; no clear D gene. V was shortened by 2 bases and J by 5 bases, with 13 bases between the two germline ends. The CDR3 loop spans 15 amino acids. The germline V gene has CDR1 SEHNR and CDR2 FQNEAQ (reference sequence). The CDR3 bases are TGTGCCAGCAGCTTAAGACGGATGATAGACAATGAGCAGTTCTTC. It is translated as CASSLRRMIDNEQFF.

This chain connects TRBV27 to TRBJ2-7; 8 nucleotides align to TRBD1. The CDR3 sequence is 16 residues long. Trimming took 7 bases from V and 6 from J; bases not matched to a gene: 17. Germline CDR1 reads MNHEY; CDR2 reads SMNVEV (reference sequence). The CDR3 nucleotides read TGTGCCAGCACTACTATCGACAGGGGAAAGTTGAGCGAGCAGTACTTC. Its protein product is CASTTIDRGKLSEQYF.

In the case of this clonotype: Possible read error: a much larger clone is one base away. The rearrangement uses TRBV7-6 and TRBJ2-5, with 9 bases lining up with TRBD1. The CDR3 contains 15 residues. J was trimmed by 11 bases and V by 5 bases; bases with no gene match: 15. The germline CDR1 and CDR2 sequences are SGHVS and FNYEAQ. Written as DNA, the CDR3 is TGTGCCAGCAGCGTACAGGGGGCAAGTTACAATGAGCAGTACTTC. Amino acid sequence: CASSVQGASYNEQYF.

The chain couples TRBV12-3 or TRBV12-4 to TRBJ2-4; TRBD1 matches at 7 bases. CDR3 length equals 13 residues. Trimming cost V 6 bases and J 6 bases; bases outside gene matches: 5. CDR3 residues: CASRDRDRNIQYF. Written as DNA, the CDR3 is TGTGCCAGCAGGGACCGGGACAGAAACATTCAGTACTTC.

Of note for this clonotype: One end of the junction is discordant with germline, which a read error may explain. The rearrangement joins TRBV6-5 to TRBJ1-5, with D perhaps matching TRBD1 (5 bases). The CDR3 has 14 residues. In germline, CDR1 is MNHEY, CDR2 SVGAGI. The CDR3 DNA follows: TGTGCCAGCAGTTACTTGGGGGGTAATCAGCCCCGGCATTTT. Protein sequence: CASSYLGGNQPRHF.

About this clonotype: The junction departs from the called germline gene at one end, perhaps through a read error. The chain joins TRBV15 to TRBJ2-4; D possibly matches TRBD1 or TRBD2 (6 bases each). This CDR3 is built from 16 residues. The V gene's germline CDR1 is LNHNV and CDR2 YYDKDF (reference sequence). This CDR3 reads CATGRRSGGQENIQYF. Written as DNA, the CDR3 is TGTGCCACCGGCAGACGGAGTGGGGGGCAGGAAAACATTCAGTACTTC.

The chain recombines TRBV20-1 with TRBJ2-3, with D unclear. The germline gives CDR1 DFQATT, CDR2 SNEGSKA (reference sequence). The CDR3 length is 13 residues. Trimming removed 4 bases at V and 0 bases at J, with 8 bases between. In DNA, the CDR3 is TGCAGTGCTATAGGCACCAGCACAGATACGCAGTATTTT. It codes for CSAIGTSTDTQYF.

This clonotype was seen ten or more times. The chain couples TRBV15 to TRBJ2-3; D is uncertain. There are 16 residues in the CDR3. Germline V gene sequence: CDR1 LNHNV, CDR2 YYDKDF (reference sequence). V was shortened by 5 bases and J by 4 bases, with 19 bases between the two germline ends. For the CDR3, the DNA is TGTGCCACCAGCGCTGAAAGAGCAGGTTCTGCAGATACGCAGTATTTT. Protein sequence: CATSAERAGSADTQYF.

This clonotype was observed many times. The V gene is TRBV7-9, the J gene TRBJ1-1; D unresolved. CDR1 SEHNR and CDR2 FQNEAQ come from the germline V gene (reference sequence). The CDR3 has 15 amino acids. V dropped 4 bases and J dropped 0 bases, with 12 bases sitting between them. The CDR3 DNA sequence: TGTGCCAGCAGCTCTTTGACGCAGCTGAACACTGAAGCTTTCTTT. Residues: CASSSLTQLNTEAFF.

This clonotype was seen repeatedly, ten times or more. The V gene is TRBV7-9, the J gene TRBJ2-5; weak D call: TRBD2 (7 bases). Trimming shortened V by 1 base and J by 5 bases, and 14 bases separated the two germline ends. The CDR3 is made up of 15 amino acids. Looked up from germline, CDR1 is SEHNR and CDR2 is FQNEAQ (reference sequence). The chain's CDR3 is CASSLDGGRRETQYF. CDR3 sequence (DNA): TGTGCCAGCAGCTTAGACGGGGGGCGCCGGGAGACCCAGTACTTC.

Comment on this clonotype: A much larger clone sits a single nucleotide away, making a read error possible. The rearrangement links TRBV2 to TRBJ2-3, with unresolved D. Looked up from germline, CDR1 is SNHLY and CDR2 is FYNNEI. V was pared by 6 bases and J by 2 bases, with 12 bases between. The CDR3 has 14 amino acids. The CDR3 reads CASRRSTFTDTQYF. CDR3 DNA: TGTGCCAGCAGGCGGAGTACCTTCACAGATACGCAGTATTTT.

This clonotype appeared a few times. This chain joins TRBV12-3 or TRBV12-4 and TRBJ2-2, with unresolved D. V was shortened by 3 bases and J by 0 bases, with 11 bases between the two germline ends. The CDR3 spans 16 residues. The CDR3 nucleotides are TGTGCCAGCAGTTTGCATGAGGTTTCGAACACCGGGGAGCTGTTTTTT. This translates into CASSLHEVSNTGELFF.

With regard to this clonotype: A single base separates this from a much larger clone, so it may be a read error. The chain employs TRBV29-1 and TRBJ2-7; D not resolved. V was pared by 7 bases and J by 7 bases, with 17 bases between. The length of the CDR3 is 12 residues. Germline loops: CDR1 SQVTM, CDR2 ANQGSEA. The CDR3 protein is CSARIAVYEQYF. CDR3 nucleotide sequence: TGCAGCGCCCGGATTGCAGTTTATGAGCAGTACTTC.

Ten or more counts support this clonotype. V is TRBV5-1 and J is TRBJ2-1; 9 nucleotides match TRBD1. Germline lookup yields CDR1 SGHRS and CDR2 YFSETQ. This CDR3 has 13 residues. With 3 bases clipped from V and 12 bases from J, the junction kept 7 bases outside the gene matches. The CDR3 DNA reads as TGCGCCAGCAGCTACGGACAGGGGTGGGCGCAGTTCTTC. Its protein is CASSYGQGWAQFF.

V usage is TRBV7-9 and J usage is TRBJ2-3; 7 nucleotides match TRBD1. This CDR3 region has 15 residues. Per germline, CDR1 SEHNR and CDR2 FQNEAQ (reference sequence). Losses at the gene ends were 5 bases for V and 0 bases for J; bases not matched to a gene: 5. The CDR3 sequence: CASSPNRGSTDTQYF. DNA of the CDR3: TGTGCCAGCAGCCCCAACAGGGGAAGCACAGATACGCAGTATTTT.

A remark on this clonotype: This may be a read error, as it is one base from a much larger clone. The rearrangement uses TRBV18 and TRBJ2-5; the D call may be TRBD1 or TRBD2 (5 bases each). This CDR3 spans 16 amino acids. V was shortened by 4 bases and J by 4 bases, with 19 bases between the two germline ends. The germline CDR1 and CDR2 sequences are KGHSH and LQKENI. The CDR3 nucleotides are TGTGCCAGCTCACTACGATCTGGGGGATTAGGAGAGACCCAGTACTTC. As protein: CASSLRSGGLGETQYF.